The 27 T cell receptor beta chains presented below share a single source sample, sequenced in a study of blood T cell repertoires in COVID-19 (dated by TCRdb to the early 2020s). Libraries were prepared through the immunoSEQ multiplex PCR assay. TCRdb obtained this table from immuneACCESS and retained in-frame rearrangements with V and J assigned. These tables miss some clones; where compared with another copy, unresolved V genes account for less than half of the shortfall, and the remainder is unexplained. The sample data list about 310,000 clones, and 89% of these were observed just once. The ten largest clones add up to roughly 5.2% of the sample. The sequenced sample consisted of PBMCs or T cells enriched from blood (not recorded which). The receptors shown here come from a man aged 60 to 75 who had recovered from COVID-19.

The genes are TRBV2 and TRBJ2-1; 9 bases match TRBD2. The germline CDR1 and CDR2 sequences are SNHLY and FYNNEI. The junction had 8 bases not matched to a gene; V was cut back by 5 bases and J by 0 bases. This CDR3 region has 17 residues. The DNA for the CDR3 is TGTGCCAGCAGTATTCCTAGCGGGGAGAGCTCCTACAATGAGCAGTTCTTC. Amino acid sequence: CASSIPSGESSYNEQFF.

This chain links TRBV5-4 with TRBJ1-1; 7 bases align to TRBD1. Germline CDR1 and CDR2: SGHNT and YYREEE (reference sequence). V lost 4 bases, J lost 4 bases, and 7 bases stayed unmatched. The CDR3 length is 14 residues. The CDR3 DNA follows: TGTGCCAGCAGCACCGACAGGGCGGCCACTGAAGCTTTCTTT. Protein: CASSTDRAATEAFF.

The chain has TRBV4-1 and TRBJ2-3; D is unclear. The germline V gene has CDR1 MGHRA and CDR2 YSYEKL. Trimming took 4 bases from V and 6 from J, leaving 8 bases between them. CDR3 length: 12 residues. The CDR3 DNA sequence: TGCGCCAGCAGCCTTAACGGGGATACGCAGTATTTT. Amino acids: CASSLNGDTQYF.

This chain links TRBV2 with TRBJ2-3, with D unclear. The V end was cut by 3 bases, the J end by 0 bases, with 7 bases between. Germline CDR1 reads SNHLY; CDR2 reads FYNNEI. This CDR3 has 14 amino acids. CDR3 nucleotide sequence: TGTGCCAGCAGTGAGGCCATCAGCACAGATACGCAGTATTTT. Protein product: CASSEAISTDTQYF.

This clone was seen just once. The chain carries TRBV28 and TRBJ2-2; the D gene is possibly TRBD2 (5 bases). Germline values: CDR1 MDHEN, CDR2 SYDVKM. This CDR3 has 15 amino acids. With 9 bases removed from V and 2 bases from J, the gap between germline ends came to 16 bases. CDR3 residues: CASRFRGPNTGELFF. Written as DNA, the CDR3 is TGTGCCAGTAGGTTCCGCGGGCCTAACACCGGGGAGCTGTTTTTT.

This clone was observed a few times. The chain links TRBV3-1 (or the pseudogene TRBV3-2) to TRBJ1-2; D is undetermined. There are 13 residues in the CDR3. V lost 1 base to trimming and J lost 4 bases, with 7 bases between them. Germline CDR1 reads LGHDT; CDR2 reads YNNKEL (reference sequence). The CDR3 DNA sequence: TGTGCCAGCAGCCAAGCGGGAATCTATGGCTACACCTTC. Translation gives CASSQAGIYGYTF.

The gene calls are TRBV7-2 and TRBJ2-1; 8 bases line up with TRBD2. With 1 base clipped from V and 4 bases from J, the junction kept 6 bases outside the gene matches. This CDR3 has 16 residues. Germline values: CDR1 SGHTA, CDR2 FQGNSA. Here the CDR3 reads CASSLVLAAGYNEQFF. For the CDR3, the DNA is TGTGCCAGCAGCTTAGTACTAGCGGCGGGGTACAATGAGCAGTTCTTC.

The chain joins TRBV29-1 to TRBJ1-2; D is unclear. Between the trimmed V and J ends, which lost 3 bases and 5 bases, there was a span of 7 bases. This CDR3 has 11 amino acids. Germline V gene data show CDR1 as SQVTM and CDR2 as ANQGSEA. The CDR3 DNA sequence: TGCAGCGTTGATCCGGGATATGGCTACACCTTC. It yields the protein CSVDPGYGYTF.

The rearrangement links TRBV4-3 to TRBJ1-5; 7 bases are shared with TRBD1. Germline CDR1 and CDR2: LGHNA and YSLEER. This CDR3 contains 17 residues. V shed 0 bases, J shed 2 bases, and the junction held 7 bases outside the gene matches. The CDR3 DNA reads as TGCGCCAGCAGCCAAGAGCAGGCGGGGACAGGCAATCAGCCCCAGCATTTT. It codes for CASSQEQAGTGNQPQHF.

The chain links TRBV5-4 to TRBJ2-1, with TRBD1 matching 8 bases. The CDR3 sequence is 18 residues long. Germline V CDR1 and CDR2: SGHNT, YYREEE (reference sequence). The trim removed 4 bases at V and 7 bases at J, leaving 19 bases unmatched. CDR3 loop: CASSPKLGQGRVGNEQFF. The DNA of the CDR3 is TGTGCCAGCAGCCCAAAGCTAGGACAGGGAAGGGTGGGGAATGAGCAGTTCTTC.

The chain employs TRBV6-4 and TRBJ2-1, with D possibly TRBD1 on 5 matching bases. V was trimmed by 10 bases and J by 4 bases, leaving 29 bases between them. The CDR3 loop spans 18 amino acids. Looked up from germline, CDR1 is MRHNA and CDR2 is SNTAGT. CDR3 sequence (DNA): TGTGCCACCAGACCTGGGCCAGGTCTACAGGTGGGATACAATGAGCAGTTCTTC. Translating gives CATRPGPGLQVGYNEQFF.

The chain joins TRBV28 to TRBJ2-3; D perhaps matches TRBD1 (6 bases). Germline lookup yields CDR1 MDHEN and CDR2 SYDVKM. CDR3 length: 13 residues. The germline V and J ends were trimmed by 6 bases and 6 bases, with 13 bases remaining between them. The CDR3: CASRTGPQDTQYF. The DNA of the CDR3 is TGTGCCAGCAGGACAGGACCACAGGATACGCAGTATTTT.

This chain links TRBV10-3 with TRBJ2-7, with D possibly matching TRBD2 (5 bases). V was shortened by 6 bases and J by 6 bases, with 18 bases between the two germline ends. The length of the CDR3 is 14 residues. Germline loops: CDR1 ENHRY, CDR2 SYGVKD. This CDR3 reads CAISPSLGLFEQYF. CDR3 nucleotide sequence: TGTGCCATCAGCCCGAGCCTAGGACTCTTCGAGCAGTACTTC.

This CDR3 reads CASNRITGNTEAFF. The DNA for the CDR3 is TGTGCCAGCAACAGAATTACCGGGAACACTGAAGCTTTCTTT. The chain carries TRBV6-5 and TRBJ1-1, with D unclear. The CDR3 is 14 amino acids. V lost 7 bases and J 1 base, leaving 13 bases between the germline ends. Germline V lookup: CDR1 MNHEY, CDR2 SVGAGI.

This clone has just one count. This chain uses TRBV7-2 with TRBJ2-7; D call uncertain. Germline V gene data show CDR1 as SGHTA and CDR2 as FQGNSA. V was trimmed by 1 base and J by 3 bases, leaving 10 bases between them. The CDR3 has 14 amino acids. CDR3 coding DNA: TGTGCCAGCAGCTTAGTGGCTAGAAACTACGAGCAGTACTTC. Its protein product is CASSLVARNYEQYF. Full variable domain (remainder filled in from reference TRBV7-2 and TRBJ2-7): GAGVSQSPSNKVTEKGKDVELRCDPISGHTALYWYRQSLGQGLEFLIYFQGNSAPDKSGLPSDRFSAERTGGSVSTLTIQRTQQEDSAVYLCASSLVARNYEQYFGPGTRLTVT.

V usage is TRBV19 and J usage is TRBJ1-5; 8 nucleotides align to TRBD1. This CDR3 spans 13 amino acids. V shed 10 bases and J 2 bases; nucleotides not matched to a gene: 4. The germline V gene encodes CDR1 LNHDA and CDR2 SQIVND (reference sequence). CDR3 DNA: TGTGCCACCCGACAGGGGCGCAATCAGCCCCAGCATTTT. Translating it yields CATRQGRNQPQHF.

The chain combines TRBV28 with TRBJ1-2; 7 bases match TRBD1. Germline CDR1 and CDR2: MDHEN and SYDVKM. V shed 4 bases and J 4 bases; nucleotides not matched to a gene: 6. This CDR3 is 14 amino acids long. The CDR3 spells CASSSGTAGYGYTF. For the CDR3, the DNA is TGTGCCAGCAGTTCAGGGACAGCTGGCTATGGCTACACCTTC.

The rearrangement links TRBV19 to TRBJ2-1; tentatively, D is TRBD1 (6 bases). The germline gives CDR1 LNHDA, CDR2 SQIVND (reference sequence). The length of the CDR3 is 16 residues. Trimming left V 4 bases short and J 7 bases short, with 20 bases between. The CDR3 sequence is CASSTGARGVENEQFF. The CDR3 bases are TGTGCCAGTAGTACAGGGGCCAGGGGTGTGGAAAATGAGCAGTTCTTC.

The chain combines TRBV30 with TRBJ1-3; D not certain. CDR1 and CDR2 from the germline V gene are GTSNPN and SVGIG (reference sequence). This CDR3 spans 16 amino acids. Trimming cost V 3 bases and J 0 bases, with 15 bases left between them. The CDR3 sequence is CAWSERLLSSGNTIYF. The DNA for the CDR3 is TGTGCCTGGAGCGAACGTCTCTTGAGCTCTGGAAACACCATATATTTT. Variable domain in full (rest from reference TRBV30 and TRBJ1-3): SQTIHQWPATLVQPVGSPLSLECTVEGTSNPNLYWYRQAAGRGLQLLFYSVGIGQISSEVPQNLSASRPQDRQFILSSKKLLLSDSGFYLCAWSERLLSSGNTIYFGEGSWLTVV.

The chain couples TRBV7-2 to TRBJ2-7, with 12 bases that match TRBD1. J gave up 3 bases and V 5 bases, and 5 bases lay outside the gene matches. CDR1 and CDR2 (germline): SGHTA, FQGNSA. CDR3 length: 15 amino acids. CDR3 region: CASSTGTGGLYEQYF. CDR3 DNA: TGTGCCAGCAGCACCGGGACAGGGGGCCTCTACGAGCAGTACTTC.

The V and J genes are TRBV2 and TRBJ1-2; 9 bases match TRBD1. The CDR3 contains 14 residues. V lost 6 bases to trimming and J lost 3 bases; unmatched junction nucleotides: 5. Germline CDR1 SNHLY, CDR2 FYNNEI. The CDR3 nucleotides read TGTGCCAGCAGCGCCCGGGACAGGGACTATGGCTACACCTTC. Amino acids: CASSARDRDYGYTF.

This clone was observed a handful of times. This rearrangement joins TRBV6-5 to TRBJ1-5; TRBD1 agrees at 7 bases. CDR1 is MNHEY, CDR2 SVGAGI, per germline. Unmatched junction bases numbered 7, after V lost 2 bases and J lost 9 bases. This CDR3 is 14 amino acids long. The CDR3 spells CASSYKGAESPQHF. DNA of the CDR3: TGTGCCAGCAGTTACAAGGGGGCGGAATCGCCCCAGCATTTT.

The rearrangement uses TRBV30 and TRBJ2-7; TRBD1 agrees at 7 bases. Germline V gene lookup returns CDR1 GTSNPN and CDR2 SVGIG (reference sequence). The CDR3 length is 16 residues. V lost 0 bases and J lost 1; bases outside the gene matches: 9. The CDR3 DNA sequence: TGTGCCTGGAGTGTTTATATCGGGGACAGATCCTACGAGCAGTACTTC. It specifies CAWSVYIGDRSYEQYF.

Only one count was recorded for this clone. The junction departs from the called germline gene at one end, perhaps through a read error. In nucleotides, the CDR3 is TGTGCCAGCAGCTTATCACAGGGGTTGACCGGGGAGCTGTTTTTT. This sequence encodes CASSLSQGLTGELFF. The rearrangement uses TRBV27 and TRBJ2-2; TRBD1 matches at 7 bases. The CDR3 totals 15 residues. Looked up from germline, CDR1 is MNHEY and CDR2 is SMNVEV (reference sequence).

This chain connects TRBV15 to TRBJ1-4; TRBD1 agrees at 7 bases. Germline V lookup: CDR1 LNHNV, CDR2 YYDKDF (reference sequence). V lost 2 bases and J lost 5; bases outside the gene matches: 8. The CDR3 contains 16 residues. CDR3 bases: TGTGCCACCAGCAGATGGTCCTTGGGACAGAATGAAAAACTGTTTTTT. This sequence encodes CATSRWSLGQNEKLFF.

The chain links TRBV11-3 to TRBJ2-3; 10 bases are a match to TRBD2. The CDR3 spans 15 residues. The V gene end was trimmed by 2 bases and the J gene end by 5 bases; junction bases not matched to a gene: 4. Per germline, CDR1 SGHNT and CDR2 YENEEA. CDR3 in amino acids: CASSLSGRAGDTQYF. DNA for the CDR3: TGTGCCAGCAGCTTAAGCGGGAGGGCCGGAGATACGCAGTATTTT.

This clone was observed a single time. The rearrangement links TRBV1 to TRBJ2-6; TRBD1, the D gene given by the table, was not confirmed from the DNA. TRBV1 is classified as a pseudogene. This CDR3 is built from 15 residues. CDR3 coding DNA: TGCACCAGCAGCCAAGATTGGCACCACGACAGCGTCCTGACTTTC. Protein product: CTSSQDWHHDSVLTF.